This paragraph reports one T cell receptor beta chain. What it recognizes is unknown. These data come from a study of T cells in Graves' hyperthyroidism and ophthalmopathy. Overall study findings and caveats: From stable hyperthyroidism, ophthalmopathy was set apart by a 13 V-J model. Most clonotypes that expanded in the thyroid above 0.001 also showed up in blood.

RNA transcripts were the template for amplifying TCR beta CDR3 regions. Primed by the HTBI set, a first-round RT-PCR was run on the TCR CDR3. TCRdb re-analysed the multiplex PCR reads in MiXCR, keeping a single row per CDR3 protein. The sample yields under 700,000 distinct CDR3 sequences, under 60% seen once. The CDR3 spans 18 residues. CDR1 SEHNR and CDR2 FQNEAQ come from the germline V gene (reference sequence). Trimming removed 4 bases from V and 1 base from J; junction bases left unmatched: 13. Source material: peripheral blood or thyroid tissue (not recorded which). The gene calls are TRBV7-9 and TRBJ1-3; the match to TRBD1 covers 7 bases. The receptor's source is a woman younger than 30 with Graves' hyperthyroidism. CDR3 nucleotides: TGTGCCAGCAGCTCCGGGACAGTTCTAAGAGGGTCTGGAAACACCATATATTTT. This encodes CASSSGTVLRGSGNTIYF.